This entry lists 3 T cell receptor beta chains sequenced from one sample in a study of cytomegalovirus exposure and HLA in healthy donors. The PCR employed 60 Vbeta primers together with 13 Jbeta primers. Sequenced by immunoSEQ multiplex PCR; TCRdb stores in-frame clones only, minus some. Here the sample spans under 200,000 clones, roughly an eighth being singletons. Specimen: PBMCs. The origin of the receptors is a man aged 45-65 years in good health and CMV-seropositive.

The V gene is TRBV7-2, the J gene TRBJ2-4; perhaps TRBD1 as D (6 bases). The CDR3 runs to 17 residues. Germline-derived CDR1 and CDR2 are SGHTA and FQGNSA. V gave up 5 bases and J gave up 0 bases, with 17 bases separating them. The CDR3 here is CASSVSTGSLAKNIQYF. In nucleotides, the CDR3 is TGTGCCAGCAGCGTTTCGACAGGTTCTCTAGCCAAAAACATTCAGTACTTC.

Only a few counts were recorded for this clone. CDR3 loop: CASSLERYTDTQYF. The CDR3 DNA follows: TGTGCCAGCAGCTTAGAGAGATACACAGATACGCAGTATTTT. The chain employs TRBV7-6 and TRBJ2-3; D call uncertain. The germline V gene encodes CDR1 SGHVS and CDR2 FNYEAQ. This CDR3 is 14 amino acids long. Trimming left V 1 base short and J 2 bases short, with 7 bases between.

This rearrangement joins TRBV19 to TRBJ1-5, with 9 bases fitting TRBD1. The CDR3 totals 14 residues. V shed 6 bases, J shed 10 bases, and the junction held 10 bases outside the gene matches. Looked up from germline, CDR1 is LNHDA and CDR2 is SQIVND (reference sequence). The CDR3 DNA is TGTGCCAGTAGGGCCGGGACAGGGATTGGACCCCAGCATTTT. This codes for CASRAGTGIGPQHF.